This entry lists 16 T cell receptor beta chains sequenced from one sample in a study of shared clonotypes between healthy human individuals. Generated by immunoSEQ multiplex PCR, the TCRdb table keeps only in-frame clones and is missing some. The table has about 580,000 clones, more than 95% seen once. Naive CD8 cells comprised CD45RO-negative, CCR7-positively selected cells, excluding terminally differentiated effector memory CD45RA+ cells. The sequenced sample consisted of naive CD8+ T cells sorted from blood. These receptors all stem from a man aged 25 to 45 in good health.

The chain's CDR3 is CATSRVRSGRTYNEQFF. CDR3 DNA: TGTGCCACCAGCAGAGTGCGCAGCGGGAGGACCTACAATGAGCAGTTCTTC. The J gene is TRBJ2-1, the V gene TRBV15, with TRBD2 identical over 9 bases. Germline assignment: CDR1 LNHNV and CDR2 YYDKDF (reference sequence). CDR3 length equals 17 residues. Unmatched junction bases numbered 6, after V lost 1 base and J lost 2 bases.

The chain couples TRBV4-1 to TRBJ2-3, with D possibly being TRBD1 (5 bases). This CDR3 has 16 amino acids. The V gene's germline CDR1 is MGHRA and CDR2 YSYEKL. V shed 1 base and J shed 0 bases, with 11 bases lying between them. The CDR3 DNA follows: TGCGCCAGCAGCCAAGGACGCAGGGTGAGCACAGATACGCAGTATTTT. Protein product: CASSQGRRVSTDTQYF.

The rearrangement uses TRBV18 and TRBJ2-5; D gene uncertain. Germline CDR1 reads KGHSH; CDR2 reads LQKENI. The length of the CDR3 is 17 residues. The V gene lost 1 base and the J gene lost 1 base, with 16 bases spanning the gap. The chain's CDR3 is CASSPLPTSEVQETQYF. CDR3 in DNA: TGTGCCAGCTCACCACTTCCAACTTCTGAGGTCCAAGAGACCCAGTACTTC.

This chain links TRBV5-1 with TRBJ1-2; the match to TRBD1 covers 7 bases. CDR1 and CDR2 (germline): SGHRS, YFSETQ. This CDR3 has 15 residues. V was pared by 3 bases and J by 5 bases, with 10 bases of the junction left unmatched. CDR3 in DNA: TGCGCCAGCAGCTCCCGACAGGGAACGAGGTATGGCTACACCTTC. Its translation is CASSSRQGTRYGYTF.

The chain links TRBV14 to TRBJ2-5; tentative D call: TRBD2 (6 bases). CDR3 length: 15 amino acids. CDR1 and CDR2 (germline): SGHDN, FVKESK. Trimming took 4 bases from V and 0 from J, leaving 12 bases between them. The CDR3 spells CASSLGRLYQETQYF. Here the CDR3 DNA reads TGTGCCAGCAGCCTCGGGAGACTTTACCAAGAGACCCAGTACTTC.

V usage is TRBV4-3 and J usage is TRBJ1-2; D may be TRBD1 (6 bases). The germline CDR1 and CDR2 sequences are LGHNA and YSLEER. Between the trimmed V and J ends, which lost 1 base and 7 bases, there was a span of 19 bases. There are 16 residues in the CDR3. The CDR3 DNA sequence: TGCGCCAGCAGCCAAGGGGTCAGGGGAGGGCAAGCTGGCTACACCTTC. It specifies CASSQGVRGGQAGYTF.

The chain combines TRBV27 with TRBJ2-7, with D perhaps matching TRBD1 or TRBD2 (5 bases each). Germline V gene lookup returns CDR1 MNHEY and CDR2 SMNVEV (reference sequence). The CDR3 runs to 15 residues. Trimming removed 5 bases at V and 2 bases at J, with 16 bases between. CDR3 bases: TGTGCCAGCAGTCCCGTTAGGGACGTAGCCTACGAGCAGTACTTC. It yields the protein CASSPVRDVAYEQYF.

This chain uses TRBV27 with TRBJ2-3, with 7 bases lining up with TRBD2. V dropped 0 bases and J dropped 0; count of bases not matched to a gene: 6. The CDR3 spans 17 residues. The germline CDR1 and CDR2 sequences are MNHEY and SMNVEV (reference sequence). This chain's CDR3 is CASSLSPSGASTDTQYF. The DNA for the CDR3 is TGTGCCAGCAGTTTATCGCCAAGCGGGGCTAGCACAGATACGCAGTATTTT.

V gene TRBV5-1 combines with J gene TRBJ2-7; TRBD2 might be the D (6 bases). This CDR3 region has 15 residues. Germline loops: CDR1 SGHRS, CDR2 YFSETQ. V lost 0 bases and J lost 4, with 14 bases in between. CDR3: CASSLAPGEGYEQYF. Written as DNA, the CDR3 is TGCGCCAGCAGCTTGGCCCCGGGAGAGGGGTACGAGCAGTACTTC. Combining the CDR3 with reference TRBV5-1 and TRBJ2-7 gives the whole variable domain KAGVTQTPRYLIKTRGQQVTLSCSPISGHRSVSWYQQTPGQGLQFLFEYFSETQRNKGNFPGRFSGRQFSNSRSEMNVSTLELGDSALYLCASSLAPGEGYEQYFGPGTRLTVT.

For the CDR3, the DNA is TGTGCCAGCAGTTTTTGGGAGGAGGAGACCCAGTACTTC. Its translation is CASSFWEEETQYF. The V gene is TRBV28, the J gene TRBJ2-5; maybe TRBD2 (6 bases). V was pared by 3 bases and J by 5 bases, with 10 bases between. This CDR3 spans 13 amino acids. Germline CDR1 MDHEN, CDR2 SYDVKM.

The V and J genes are TRBV25-1 and TRBJ1-4, with D maybe TRBD1 (5 bases). CDR3 length: 13 residues. Trimming left V 5 bases short and J 5 bases short, with 9 bases between. Germline V lookup: CDR1 MGHDK, CDR2 SYGVNS. The CDR3 protein is CASSPRENEKLFF. The CDR3 nucleotides read TGTGCCAGCAGTCCCAGGGAGAATGAAAAACTGTTTTTT.

V is TRBV27 and J is TRBJ2-7; 8 positions match TRBD2. CDR3 length: 16 residues. Trimming took 2 bases from V and 2 from J; bases not matched to a gene: 8. Germline V gene data show CDR1 as MNHEY and CDR2 as SMNVEV (reference sequence). The CDR3 nucleotides read TGTGCCAGCAGTTTACGGCGGGGGGCGAGGGCCTACGAGCAGTACTTC. Translated: CASSLRRGARAYEQYF.

The gene calls are TRBV7-2 and TRBJ1-5; maybe TRBD1 (5 bases). Germline loops: CDR1 SGHTA, CDR2 FQGNSA. The germline V and J ends were trimmed by 1 base and 2 bases, with 6 bases remaining between them. The CDR3 covers 14 residues. The CDR3 DNA sequence: TGTGCCAGCAGCTTAGGGGGGGGCAATCAGCCCCAGCATTTT. It is translated as CASSLGGGNQPQHF.

The J gene is TRBJ2-7, the V gene TRBV7-9, with D unclear. Trimming took 2 bases from V and 3 from J, leaving 5 bases between them. Germline V gene data show CDR1 as SEHNR and CDR2 as FQNEAQ (reference sequence). There are 12 residues in the CDR3. The CDR3 nucleotides are TGTGCCAGCAGCTTAAATTTCTACGAGCAGTACTTC. This encodes CASSLNFYEQYF.

The chain is built from TRBV9 and TRBJ2-3; 8 bases agree with TRBD2. J lost 6 bases, V lost 3 bases, and 6 bases had no gene match. There are 14 residues in the CDR3. CDR1 is SGDLS, CDR2 YYNGEE, per germline. The CDR3 is CASSDTSGVDTQYF. The CDR3 nucleotides read TGTGCCAGCAGCGATACTAGCGGTGTGGATACGCAGTATTTT.

V is TRBV13 and J is TRBJ2-2; TRBD1 aligns across 8 bases. CDR3 size: 15 residues. CDR1 and CDR2 from the germline V gene are PRHDT and FYEKMQ (reference sequence). V dropped 5 bases and J dropped 8; count of bases not matched to a gene: 10. Here the CDR3 reads CASSLGTGPRGELFF. The CDR3 DNA is TGTGCCAGCAGCCTGGGGACAGGACCCAGGGGGGAGCTGTTTTTT.